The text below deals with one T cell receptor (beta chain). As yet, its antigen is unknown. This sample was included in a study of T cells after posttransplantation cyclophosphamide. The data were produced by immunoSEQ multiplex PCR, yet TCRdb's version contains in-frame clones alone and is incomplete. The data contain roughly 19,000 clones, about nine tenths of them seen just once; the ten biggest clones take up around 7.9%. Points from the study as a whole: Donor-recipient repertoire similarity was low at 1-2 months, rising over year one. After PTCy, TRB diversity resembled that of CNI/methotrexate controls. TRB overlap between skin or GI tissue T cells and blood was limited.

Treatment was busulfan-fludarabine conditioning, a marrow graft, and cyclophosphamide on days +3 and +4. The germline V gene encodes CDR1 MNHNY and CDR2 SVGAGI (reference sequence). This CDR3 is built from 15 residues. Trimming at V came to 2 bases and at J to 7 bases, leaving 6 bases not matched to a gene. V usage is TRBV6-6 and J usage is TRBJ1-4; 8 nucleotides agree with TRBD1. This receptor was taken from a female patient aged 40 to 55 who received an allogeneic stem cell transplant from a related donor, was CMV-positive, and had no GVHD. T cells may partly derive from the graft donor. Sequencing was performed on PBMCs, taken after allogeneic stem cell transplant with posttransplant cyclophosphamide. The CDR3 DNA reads TGTGCCAGCAGTTACCCGACAGGGGTTGTTGAAAAACTGTTTTTT. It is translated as CASSYPTGVVEKLFF.